A single sample is the source of the 5 T cell receptor beta chains below, sequenced in a study of response to subunit inactivated influenza vaccine listed by TCRdb under 2018. Receptor libraries were prepared by RT-PCR. Sequenced using an Illumina HiSeq 2500. Using fastp at Q25 and MiXCR, TCRdb reprocessed the public reads and kept productive beta chains. Entries are consolidated by CDR3 protein sequence, retaining the most common genes and DNA. The table for this sample lists about 520,000 distinct CDR3 sequences; about 10% of them were counted only once. Roughly 12% of the sample belongs to the ten largest clones. Reading the label with the study, this specimen's time point is: approximately 47 days after influenza vaccine administration. This specimen consisted of PBMCs from blood, obtained around seven weeks after vaccination. These receptors all stem from a man in his fifties who received an inactivated influenza vaccine. Donor details come from another sample of the same person, matched by shared clones.

This clonotype has at least ten counts. This sequence joins TRBV20-1 and TRBJ2-7; 9 nucleotides agree with TRBD2. The CDR3 has 19 residues. CDR1 is DFQATT, CDR2 SNEGSKA, per germline (reference sequence). With V trimmed by 1 base and J by 7 bases, 23 bases remained unmatched. The CDR3, as DNA: TGCAGTGCTAGAGGAGCGCCGGGACTAGCTCTTGGGGGCTGGGGGGAGCAGTACTTC. It yields the protein CSARGAPGLALGGWGEQYF.

This clonotype has just a few counts. The chain links TRBV28 to TRBJ2-5; TRBD2 is a possible D gene (5 bases). This CDR3 has 11 residues. V shed 4 bases and J shed 9 bases, with 9 bases lying between them. CDR1 and CDR2 (germline): MDHEN, SYDVKM. CDR3 bases: TGTGCCAGCAGTTCTCAGGAGGCCCAGTACTTC. Its protein product is CASSSQEAQYF.

At least ten counts were recorded for this clonotype. The V and J genes are TRBV5-1 and TRBJ2-3; D remains ambiguous. The CDR3 totals 13 residues. V was shortened by 9 bases and J by 2 bases, with 13 bases between the two germline ends. Germline V gives CDR1 SGHRS, CDR2 YFSETQ. This chain's CDR3 is CATSRIVTDTQYF. The CDR3 nucleotides read TGCGCCACCTCGAGAATAGTCACAGATACGCAGTATTTT.

The CDR3 protein is CASSFPVIQGAGNTIYF. The CDR3 nucleotides read TGTGCCAGCAGCTTTCCCGTAATACAGGGGGCTGGAAACACCATATATTTT. V gene TRBV13 combines with J gene TRBJ1-3, with 8 bases matching TRBD1. The CDR3 consists of 17 residues. J lost 2 bases, V lost 3 bases, and 9 bases had no gene match. Germline lookup yields CDR1 PRHDT and CDR2 FYEKMQ (reference sequence).

This clonotype was seen at least ten times. CDR3 DNA: TGTGCCAGCACTCTAGAGGAGGGTGTTGGGGCCAACGTCCTGACTTTC. Protein product: CASTLEEGVGANVLTF. This chain uses TRBV6-2 or TRBV6-3 with TRBJ2-6, with D tentatively TRBD2 (6 bases). Trimming removed 7 bases from V and 3 bases from J, with 16 bases in between. CDR1 is MNHEY and CDR2 is SVGEGT in the germline V gene. The CDR3 runs 16 residues.